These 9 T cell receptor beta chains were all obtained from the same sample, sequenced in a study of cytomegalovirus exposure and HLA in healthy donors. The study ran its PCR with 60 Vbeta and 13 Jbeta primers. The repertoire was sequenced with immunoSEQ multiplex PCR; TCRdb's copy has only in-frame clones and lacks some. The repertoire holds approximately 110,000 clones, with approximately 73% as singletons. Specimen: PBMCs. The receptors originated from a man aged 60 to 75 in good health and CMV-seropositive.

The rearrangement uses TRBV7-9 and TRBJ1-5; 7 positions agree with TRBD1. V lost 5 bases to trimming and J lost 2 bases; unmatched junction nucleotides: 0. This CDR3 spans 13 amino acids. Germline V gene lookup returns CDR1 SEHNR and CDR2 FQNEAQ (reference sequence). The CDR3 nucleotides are TGTGCCAGCAGCGGACAGGGCAATCAGCCCCAGCATTTT. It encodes CASSGQGNQPQHF.

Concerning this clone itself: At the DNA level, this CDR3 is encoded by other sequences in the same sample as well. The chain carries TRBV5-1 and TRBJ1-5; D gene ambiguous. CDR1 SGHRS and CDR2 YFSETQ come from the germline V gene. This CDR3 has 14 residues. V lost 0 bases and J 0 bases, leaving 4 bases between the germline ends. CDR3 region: CASSLDGSNQPQHF. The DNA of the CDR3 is TGCGCCAGCAGCTTGGACGGTAGCAATCAGCCCCAGCATTTT.

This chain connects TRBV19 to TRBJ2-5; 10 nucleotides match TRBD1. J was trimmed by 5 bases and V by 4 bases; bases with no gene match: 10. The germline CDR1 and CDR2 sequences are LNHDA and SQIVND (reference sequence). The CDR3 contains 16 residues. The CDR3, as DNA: TGTGCCAGTAGTAGGCCGGGACAGGGGAGGTCGGAGACCCAGTACTTC. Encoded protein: CASSRPGQGRSETQYF.

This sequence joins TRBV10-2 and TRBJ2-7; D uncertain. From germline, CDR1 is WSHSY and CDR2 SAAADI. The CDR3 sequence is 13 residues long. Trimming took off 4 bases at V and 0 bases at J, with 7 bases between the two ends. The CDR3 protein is CASSVDSSYEQYF. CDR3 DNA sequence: TGCGCCAGCAGTGTTGATAGCTCCTACGAGCAGTACTTC.

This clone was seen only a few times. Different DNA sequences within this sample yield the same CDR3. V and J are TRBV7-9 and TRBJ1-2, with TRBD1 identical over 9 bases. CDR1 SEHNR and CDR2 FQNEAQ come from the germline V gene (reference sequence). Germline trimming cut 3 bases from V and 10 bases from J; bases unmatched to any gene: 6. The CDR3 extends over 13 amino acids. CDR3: CASSLERTGDYTF. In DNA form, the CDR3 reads TGTGCCAGCAGCTTGGAAAGGACAGGGGACTACACCTTC.

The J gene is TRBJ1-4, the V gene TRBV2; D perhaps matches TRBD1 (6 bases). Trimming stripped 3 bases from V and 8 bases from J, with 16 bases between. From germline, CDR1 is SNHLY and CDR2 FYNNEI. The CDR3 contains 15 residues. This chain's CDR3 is CASSDGGIEGEKLFF. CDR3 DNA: TGTGCCAGCAGTGATGGGGGCATCGAGGGGGAAAAACTGTTTTTT.

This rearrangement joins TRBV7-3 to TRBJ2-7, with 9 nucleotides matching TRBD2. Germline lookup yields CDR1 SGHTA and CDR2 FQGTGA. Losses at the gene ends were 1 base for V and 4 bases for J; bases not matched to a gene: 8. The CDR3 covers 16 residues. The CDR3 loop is CASSLRPSGGTYEQYF. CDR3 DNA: TGTGCCAGCAGCTTAAGGCCCAGCGGGGGGACTTACGAGCAGTACTTC.

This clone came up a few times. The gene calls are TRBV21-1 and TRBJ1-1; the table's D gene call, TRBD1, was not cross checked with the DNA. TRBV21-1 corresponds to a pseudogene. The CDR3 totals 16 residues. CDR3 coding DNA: TGTGCCAGCAGCAAAATGATCCAGGGGGCTTACCCTGAAGCTTTCTTT. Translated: CASSKMIQGAYPEAFF.

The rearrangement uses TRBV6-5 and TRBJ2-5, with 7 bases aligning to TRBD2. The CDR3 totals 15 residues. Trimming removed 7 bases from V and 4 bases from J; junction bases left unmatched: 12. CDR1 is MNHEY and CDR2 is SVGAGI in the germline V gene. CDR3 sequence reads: CASMSSGAQRETQYF. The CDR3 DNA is TGTGCCAGCATGAGCAGCGGGGCCCAAAGAGAGACCCAGTACTTC.